The sample holds many counts of the clone carrying this T cell receptor beta chain. Its antigen is as yet unknown. This sample was included in a study of neurological immune-mediated disorders. Study-wide background: The roughly 34 patients with multiple sclerosis comprised roughly 30 relapsing-remitting cases and 3 secondary progressive cases.

The cDNA came from 5'RACE with 10-nucleotide random UMIs. Via MiXCR, TCRdb re-called the 5' RACE reads, giving one row per CDR3 protein. The sample gives tens of thousands of distinct CDR3 sequences, under 4.5% of which show up once; about 2.9% is in the top ten. CDR3 length: 14 amino acids. Germline V lookup: CDR1 DFQATT, CDR2 SNEGSKA (reference sequence). J lost 2 bases, V lost 2 bases, and 3 bases had no gene match. Findings and caveats of the study: When the repertoires were grouped phylogenetically, those of 18 of the 34 multiple sclerosis patients came together in a single cluster of related CDR3 sequences, which points to a possible repertoire-level signature. Neither clinical nor MRI features were associated with the multiple sclerosis repertoire cluster.

Sequencing input: PBMCs. The source is a woman between 45 and 60 years old with multiple sclerosis. The chain is built from TRBV20-1 and TRBJ2-3; TRBD2 matches at 8 bases. In DNA form, the CDR3 reads TGCAGTGCTAGAACTAGCGGATACACAGATACGCAGTATTTT. Translating it yields CSARTSGYTDTQYF.